This T cell receptor (beta chain) comes out of a study of shared clonotypes between healthy human individuals. Some clones are missing from TCRdb's copy, which holds only in-frame ones; the method was immunoSEQ multiplex PCR. Of about 2.5 million clones listed, 85% to 95% are singletons. The CDR3 is 17 residues long. CDR1 is LNHNV, CDR2 YYDKDF, per germline (reference sequence). Trimming removed 2 bases at V and 4 bases at J, with 20 bases between. The source is a man between 18 and 35 years old in good health. Some clones in this sample may be carry-over from other donors' samples. V is TRBV15 and J is TRBJ1-1, with a weak D call TRBD1 (5 bases). Sequenced input: naive CD4+ T cells from PBMCs. Subset: CD45RA+ positively selected. CDR3 in DNA: TGTGCCACCAGCAGACCCGGCCAGGGAAGGGTGGCCACTGAAGCTTTCTTT. It yields the protein CATSRPGQGRVATEAFF.